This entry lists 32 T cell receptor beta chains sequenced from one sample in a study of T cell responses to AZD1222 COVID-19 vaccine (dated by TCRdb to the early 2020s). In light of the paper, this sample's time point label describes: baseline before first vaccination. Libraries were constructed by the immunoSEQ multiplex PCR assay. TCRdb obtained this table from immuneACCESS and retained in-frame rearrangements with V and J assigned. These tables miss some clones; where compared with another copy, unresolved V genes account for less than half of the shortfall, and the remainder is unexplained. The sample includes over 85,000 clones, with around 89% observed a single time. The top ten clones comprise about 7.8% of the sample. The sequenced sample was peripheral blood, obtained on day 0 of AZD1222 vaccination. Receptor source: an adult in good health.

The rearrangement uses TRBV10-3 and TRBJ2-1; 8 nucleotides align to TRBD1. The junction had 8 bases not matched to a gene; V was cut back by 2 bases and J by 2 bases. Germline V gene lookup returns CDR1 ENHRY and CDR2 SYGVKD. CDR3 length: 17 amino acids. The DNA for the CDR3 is TGTGCCATCAGTGAGCCGGGTAACAGGGGGGCCTACAATGAGCAGTTCTTC. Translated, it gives CAISEPGNRGAYNEQFF.

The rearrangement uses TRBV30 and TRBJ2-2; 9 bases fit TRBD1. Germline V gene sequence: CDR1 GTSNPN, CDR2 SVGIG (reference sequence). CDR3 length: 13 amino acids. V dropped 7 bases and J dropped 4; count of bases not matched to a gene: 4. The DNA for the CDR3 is TGTGCCTCAAGGACAGGGGCCACCGGGGAGCTGTTTTTT. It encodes CASRTGATGELFF. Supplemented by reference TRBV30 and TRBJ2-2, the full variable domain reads SQTIHQWPATLVQPVGSPLSLECTVEGTSNPNLYWYRQAAGRGLQLLFYSVGIGQISSEVPQNLSASRPQDRQFILSSKKLLLSDSGFYLCASRTGATGELFFGEGSRLTVL.

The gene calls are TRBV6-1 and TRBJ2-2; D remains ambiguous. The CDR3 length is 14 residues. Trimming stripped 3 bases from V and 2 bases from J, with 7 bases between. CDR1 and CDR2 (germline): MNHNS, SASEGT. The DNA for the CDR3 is TGTGCCAGCAGTGACCAGATTAACACCGGGGAGCTGTTTTTT. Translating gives CASSDQINTGELFF.

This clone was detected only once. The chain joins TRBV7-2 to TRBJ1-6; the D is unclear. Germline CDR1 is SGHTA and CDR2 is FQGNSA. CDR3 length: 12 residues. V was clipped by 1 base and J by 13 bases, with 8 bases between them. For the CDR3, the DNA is TGTGCCAGCAGCTTAGAGGCAGGTCCCCTCCACTTT. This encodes CASSLEAGPLHF. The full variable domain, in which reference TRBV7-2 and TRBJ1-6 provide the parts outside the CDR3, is GAGVSQSPSNKVTEKGKDVELRCDPISGHTALYWYRQSLGQGLEFLIYFQGNSAPDKSGLPSDRFSAERTGGSVSTLTIQRTQQEDSAVYLCASSLEAGPLHFGNGTRLTVT.

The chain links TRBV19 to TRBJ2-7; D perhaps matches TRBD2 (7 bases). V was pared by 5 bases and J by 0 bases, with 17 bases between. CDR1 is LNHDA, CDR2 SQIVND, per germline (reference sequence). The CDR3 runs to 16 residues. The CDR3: CASSRRGRGSSYEQYF. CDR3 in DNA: TGTGCCAGTAGTCGTCGGGGGCGCGGGAGCTCCTACGAGCAGTACTTC.

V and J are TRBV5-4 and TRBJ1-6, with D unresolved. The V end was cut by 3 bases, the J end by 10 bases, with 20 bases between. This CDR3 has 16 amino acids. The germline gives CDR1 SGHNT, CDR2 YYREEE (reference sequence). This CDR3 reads CASSSQYPNLYSPLHF. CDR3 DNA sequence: TGTGCCAGCAGCTCCCAATACCCTAACCTATACTCACCCCTCCACTTT.

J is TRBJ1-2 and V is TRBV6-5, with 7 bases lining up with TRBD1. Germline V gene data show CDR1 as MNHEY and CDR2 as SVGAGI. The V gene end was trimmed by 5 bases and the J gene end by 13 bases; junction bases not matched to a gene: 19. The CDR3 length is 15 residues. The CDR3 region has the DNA TGTGCCAGCAGTCCAAACTCCGGACAGGCGCGATGGGGCACCTTC. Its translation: CASSPNSGQARWGTF.

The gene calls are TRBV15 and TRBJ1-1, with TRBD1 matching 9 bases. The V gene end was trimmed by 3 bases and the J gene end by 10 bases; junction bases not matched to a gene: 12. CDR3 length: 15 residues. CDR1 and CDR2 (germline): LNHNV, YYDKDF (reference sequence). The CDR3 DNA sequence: TGTGCCACCAGCAGCTACGCTCCCGGGACAGGGAGAGCTTTCTTT. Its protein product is CATSSYAPGTGRAFF.

This CDR3 reads CASSLSGDTQYF. CDR3 bases: TGTGCCAGCAGCCTCTCTGGGGATACGCAGTATTTT. The chain has TRBV7-9 and TRBJ2-3; D is unclear. Trimming took off 5 bases at V and 6 bases at J, with 9 bases between the two ends. Germline assignment: CDR1 SEHNR and CDR2 FQNEAQ (reference sequence). The CDR3 consists of 12 residues.

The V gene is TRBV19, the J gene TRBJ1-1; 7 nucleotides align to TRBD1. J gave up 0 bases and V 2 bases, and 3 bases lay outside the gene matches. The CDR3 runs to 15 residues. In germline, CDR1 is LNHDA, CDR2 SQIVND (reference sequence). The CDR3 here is CASSISTGMNTEAFF. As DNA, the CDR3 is TGTGCCAGTAGTATATCGACAGGGATGAACACTGAAGCTTTCTTT.

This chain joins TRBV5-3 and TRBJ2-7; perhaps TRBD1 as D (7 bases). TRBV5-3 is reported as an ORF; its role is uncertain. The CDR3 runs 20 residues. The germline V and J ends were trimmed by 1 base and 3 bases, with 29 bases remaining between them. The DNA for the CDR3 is TGTGCCAGAAGCTTGACCCCAGGCGGGACAGAAATGGGAAGTGGCTACGAGCAGTACTTC. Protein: CARSLTPGGTEMGSGYEQYF.

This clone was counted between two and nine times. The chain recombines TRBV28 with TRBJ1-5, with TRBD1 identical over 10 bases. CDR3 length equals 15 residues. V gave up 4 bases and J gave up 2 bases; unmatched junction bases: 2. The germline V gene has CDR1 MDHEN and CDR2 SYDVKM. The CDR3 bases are TGTGCCAGCAGTTCCGGGACAGGGGGCAATCAGCCCCAGCATTTT. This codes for CASSSGTGGNQPQHF. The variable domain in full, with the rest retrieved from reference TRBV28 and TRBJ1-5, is DVKVTQSSRYLVKRTGEKVFLECVQDMDHENMFWYRQDPGLGLRLIYFSYDVKMKEKGDIPEGYSVSREKKERFSLILESASTNQTSMYLCASSSGTGGNQPQHFGDGTRLSIL.

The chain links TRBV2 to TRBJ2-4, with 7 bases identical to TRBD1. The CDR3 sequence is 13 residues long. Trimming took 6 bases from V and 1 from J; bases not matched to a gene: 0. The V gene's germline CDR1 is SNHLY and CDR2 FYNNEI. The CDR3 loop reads CASRQGAKNIQYF. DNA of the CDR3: TGTGCCAGCAGACAGGGGGCCAAAAACATTCAGTACTTC.

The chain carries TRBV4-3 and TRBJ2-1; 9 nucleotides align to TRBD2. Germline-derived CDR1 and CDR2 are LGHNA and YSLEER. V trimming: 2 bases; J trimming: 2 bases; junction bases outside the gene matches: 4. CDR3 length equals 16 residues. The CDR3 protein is CASSQSSGNAYNEQFF. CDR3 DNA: TGCGCCAGCAGCCAATCTAGCGGGAACGCCTACAATGAGCAGTTCTTC.

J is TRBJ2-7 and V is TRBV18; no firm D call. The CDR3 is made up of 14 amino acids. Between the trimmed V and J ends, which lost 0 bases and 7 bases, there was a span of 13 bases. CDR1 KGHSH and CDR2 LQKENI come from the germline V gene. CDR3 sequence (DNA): TGTGCCAGCTCACCACCCGCGGAGCTAGGGGAGCAGTACTTC. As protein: CASSPPAELGEQYF. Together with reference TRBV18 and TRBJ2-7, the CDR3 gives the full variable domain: NAGVMQNPRHLVRRRGQEARLRCSPMKGHSHVYWYRQLPEEGLKFMVYLQKENIIDESGMPKERFSAEFPKEGPSILRIQQVVRGDSAAYFCASSPPAELGEQYFGPGTRLTVT.

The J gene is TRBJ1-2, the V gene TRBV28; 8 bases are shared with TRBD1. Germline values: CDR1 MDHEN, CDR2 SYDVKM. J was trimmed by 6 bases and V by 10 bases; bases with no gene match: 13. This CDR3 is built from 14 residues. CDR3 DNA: TGTGCCACCCCACAACCCAGGGGGCGGGATGGCTACACCTTC. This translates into CATPQPRGRDGYTF.

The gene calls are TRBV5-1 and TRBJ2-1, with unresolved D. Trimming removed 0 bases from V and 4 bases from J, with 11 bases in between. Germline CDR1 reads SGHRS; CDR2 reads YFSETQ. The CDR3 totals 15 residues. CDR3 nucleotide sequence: TGCGCCAGCAGCTTGGAGGGCTCGTATTACAATGAGCAGTTCTTC. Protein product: CASSLEGSYYNEQFF.

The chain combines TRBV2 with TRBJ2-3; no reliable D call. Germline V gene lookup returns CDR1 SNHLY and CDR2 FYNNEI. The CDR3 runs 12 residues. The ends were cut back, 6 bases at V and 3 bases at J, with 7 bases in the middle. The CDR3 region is CASRLVTDTQYF. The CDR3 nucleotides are TGTGCCAGCAGGTTGGTTACAGATACGCAGTATTTT.

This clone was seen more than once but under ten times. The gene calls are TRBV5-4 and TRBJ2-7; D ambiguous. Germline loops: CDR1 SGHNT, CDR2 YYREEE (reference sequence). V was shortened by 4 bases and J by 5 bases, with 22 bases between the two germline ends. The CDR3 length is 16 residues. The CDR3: CASSPPPGLDVHEQYF. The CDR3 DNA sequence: TGTGCCAGCAGCCCCCCACCCGGGCTAGACGTCCACGAGCAGTACTTC.

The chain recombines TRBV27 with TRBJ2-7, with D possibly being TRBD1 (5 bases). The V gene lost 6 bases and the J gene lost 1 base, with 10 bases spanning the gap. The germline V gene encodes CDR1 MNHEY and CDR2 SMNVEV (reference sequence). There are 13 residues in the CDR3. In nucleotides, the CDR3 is TGTGCCAGCAGGGTCCCAGGGTCCTACGAGCAGTACTTC. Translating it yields CASRVPGSYEQYF.

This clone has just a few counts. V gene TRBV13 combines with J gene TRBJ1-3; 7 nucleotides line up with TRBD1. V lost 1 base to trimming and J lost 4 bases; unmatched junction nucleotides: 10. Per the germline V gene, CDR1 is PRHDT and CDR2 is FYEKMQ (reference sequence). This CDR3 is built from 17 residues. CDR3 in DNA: TGTGCCAGCAGCTTAGTCCGCCGACAGGGTGGCGGAAACACCATATATTTT. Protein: CASSLVRRQGGGNTIYF.

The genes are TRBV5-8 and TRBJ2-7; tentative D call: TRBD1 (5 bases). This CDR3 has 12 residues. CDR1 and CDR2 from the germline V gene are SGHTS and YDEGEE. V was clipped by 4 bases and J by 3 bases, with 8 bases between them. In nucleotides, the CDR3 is TGTGCCAGCAGCCTCCAGGGCTACGAGCAGTACTTC. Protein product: CASSLQGYEQYF.

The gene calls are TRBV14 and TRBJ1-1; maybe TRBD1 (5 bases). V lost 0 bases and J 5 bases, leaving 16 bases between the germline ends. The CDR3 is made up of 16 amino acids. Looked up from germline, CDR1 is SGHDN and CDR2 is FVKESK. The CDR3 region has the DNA TGTGCCAGCAGCCAAGAGGCGGGGGGATTGTGGACTGAAGCTTTCTTT. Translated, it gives CASSQEAGGLWTEAFF.

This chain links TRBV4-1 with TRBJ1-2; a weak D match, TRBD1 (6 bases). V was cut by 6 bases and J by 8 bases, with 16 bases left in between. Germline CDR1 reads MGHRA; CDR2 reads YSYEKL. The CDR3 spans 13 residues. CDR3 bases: TGCGCCAGCAGTTCGGTACCAACAGGGGGCTACACCTTC. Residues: CASSSVPTGGYTF.

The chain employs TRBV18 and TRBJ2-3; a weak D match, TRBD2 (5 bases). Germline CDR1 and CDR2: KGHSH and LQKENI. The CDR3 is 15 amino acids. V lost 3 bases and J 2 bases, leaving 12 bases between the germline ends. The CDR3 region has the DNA TGTGCCAGCTCACCGAGCGGTGTGTCCACAGATACGCAGTATTTT. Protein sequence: CASSPSGVSTDTQYF.

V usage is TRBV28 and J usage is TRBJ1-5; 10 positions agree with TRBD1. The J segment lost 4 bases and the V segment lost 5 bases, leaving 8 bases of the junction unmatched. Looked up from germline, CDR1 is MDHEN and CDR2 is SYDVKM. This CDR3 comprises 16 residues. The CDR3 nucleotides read TGTGCCAGCAGTACACAACCGGGACAGGGGAATCAGCCCCAGCATTTT. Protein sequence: CASSTQPGQGNQPQHF.

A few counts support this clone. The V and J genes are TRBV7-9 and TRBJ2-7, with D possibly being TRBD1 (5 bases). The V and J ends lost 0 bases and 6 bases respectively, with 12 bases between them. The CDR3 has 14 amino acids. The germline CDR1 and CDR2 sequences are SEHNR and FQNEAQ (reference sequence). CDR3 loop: CASSLAGVRIEQYF. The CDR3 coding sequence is TGTGCCAGCAGCTTAGCAGGGGTGCGAATCGAGCAGTACTTC.

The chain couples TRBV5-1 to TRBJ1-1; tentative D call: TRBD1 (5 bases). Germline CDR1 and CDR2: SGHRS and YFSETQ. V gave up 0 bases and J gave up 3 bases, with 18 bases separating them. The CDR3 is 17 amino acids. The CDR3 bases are TGCGCCAGCAGCTTGGGGTTCTCCACGATGGGGGACACTGAAGCTTTCTTT. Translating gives CASSLGFSTMGDTEAFF.

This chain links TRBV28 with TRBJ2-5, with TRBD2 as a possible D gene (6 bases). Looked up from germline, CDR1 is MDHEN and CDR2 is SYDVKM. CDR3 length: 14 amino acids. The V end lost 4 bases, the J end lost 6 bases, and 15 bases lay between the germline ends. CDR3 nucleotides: TGTGCCAGCAGTTGGGGACTGGGCGGTAAGACCCAGTACTTC. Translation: CASSWGLGGKTQYF. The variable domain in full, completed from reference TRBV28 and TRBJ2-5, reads DVKVTQSSRYLVKRTGEKVFLECVQDMDHENMFWYRQDPGLGLRLIYFSYDVKMKEKGDIPEGYSVSREKKERFSLILESASTNQTSMYLCASSWGLGGKTQYFGPGTRLLVL.

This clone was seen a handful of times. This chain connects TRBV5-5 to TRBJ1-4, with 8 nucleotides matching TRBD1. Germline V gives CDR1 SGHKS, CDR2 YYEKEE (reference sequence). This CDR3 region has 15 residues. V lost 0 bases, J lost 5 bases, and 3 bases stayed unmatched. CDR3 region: CASSLDRGKNEKLFF. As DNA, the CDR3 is TGTGCCAGCAGCTTGGACAGGGGGAAAAATGAAAAACTGTTTTTT.

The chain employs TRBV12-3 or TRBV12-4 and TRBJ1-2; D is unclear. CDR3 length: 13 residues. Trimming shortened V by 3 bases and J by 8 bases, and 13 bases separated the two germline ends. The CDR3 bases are TGTGCCAGCAGTTTTCGAGGAGAAGGGGGCTACACCTTC. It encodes CASSFRGEGGYTF.

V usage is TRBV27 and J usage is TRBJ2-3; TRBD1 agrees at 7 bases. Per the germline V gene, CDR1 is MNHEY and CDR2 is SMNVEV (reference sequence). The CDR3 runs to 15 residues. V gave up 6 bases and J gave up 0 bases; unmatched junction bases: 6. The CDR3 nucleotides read TGTGCCAGCAGCCGACAGGGACGGAGCACAGATACGCAGTATTTT. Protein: CASSRQGRSTDTQYF.